Listed below are T cell receptor beta chains from one sample, sequenced in a study of spatial heterogeneity in lung cancer. TCRdb recomputed calls from the 5' RACE reads with MiXCR, one row per CDR3 protein. The sample has about 23,000 distinct CDR3 sequences, about 4.3% seen once. Here the sequenced sample was PBMCs, taken at surgery. The receptors come from a male donor with early-stage non-small cell lung cancer. CDR3s include the opening cysteine and the closing phenylalanine or tryptophan. The order of the fields is clone size, D gene, J gene, V gene, CDR3 DNA, CDR3 protein. A D gene is named only where the DNA matches it firmly. Clone size is not always given. Where it is, it says once, few, many or a class for expanded clones.

>many|TRBD1|TRBJ2-5|TRBV3-1
TGTGCCAGCACCCCAATTCCGGGACAGGGGAAAGAGACCCAGTACTTC
CASTPIPGQGKETQYF
>many|NA|TRBJ2-7|TRBV3-1
TGTGCCAGCAGCCAAGAATTCGGGATCTACGAGCAGTACTTC
CASSQEFGIYEQYF
>medium-sized|NA|TRBJ2-2|TRBV2
TGTGCCAGACAATCGAACACCGGGGAGCTGTTTTTT
CARQSNTGELFF
>many|NA|TRBJ2-4|TRBV14
TGTGCCAGCAGCCAAGATCTCCGGGGCATTCAGTACTTC
CASSQDLRGIQYF
>many|NA|TRBJ2-3|TRBV20-1
TGCAGTGCTAGTATCCATGGGGCAGATACGCAGTATTTT
CSASIHGADTQYF
>many|NA|TRBJ2-7|TRBV10-3
TGTGCCATCAGTCACGCAGGCGGCGGTGGAGGGGGATACGAGCAGTACTTC
CAISHAGGGGGGYEQYF
>many|TRBD2|TRBJ2-7|TRBV28
TGTGCCAGCAGTTTATTCACGGGAGGCCCCTACGAGCAGTACTTC
CASSLFTGGPYEQYF
>many|TRBD1|TRBJ2-7|TRBV3-1
TGTGCCAGCAGCCACAGGGGGTTCTACGAGCAGTACTTT
CASSHRGFYEQYF
>many|NA|TRBJ2-7|TRBV28
TGTGCCAGCAGTCCGCCGAACAGGCCCTACGAGCAGTACTTC
CASSPPNRPYEQYF
>many|NA|TRBJ1-5|TRBV7-6
TGTGCCAGCAGCTTAGAATCAGGCCAGTTCAATCAGCCCCAGCATTTT
CASSLESGQFNQPQHF
>NA|TRBD2|TRBJ2-7|TRBV2
TGTGCCAGCAGTGAAGAGAGCGGGGGGGCCCATGAGCAGTACTTC
CASSEESGGAHEQYF
>few|TRBD2|TRBJ2-3|TRBV4-1
TGCGCCAGCAGCCCCCGGAGCGGGGGTAGCACAGATACGCAGTATTTT
CASSPRSGGSTDTQYF
>many|NA|TRBJ1-3|TRBV7-2
TGTGCCAGCAGCTTATCGACCGGAAACACCATATATTTT
CASSLSTGNTIYF
>many|NA|TRBJ1-1|TRBV29-1
TGCAGCGTCCAAGGGGCCGCTGAAGCTTTCTTT
CSVQGAAEAFF
>medium-sized|NA|TRBJ1-5|TRBV7-2
TGTGCCAGCAGCCGTGAAGGGAGCAATCAGCCCCAGCATTTT
CASSREGSNQPQHF
>many|TRBD2|TRBJ2-2|TRBV7-2
TGTGCCAGCAGCCGACGGACTAGCGGCCTAACCGGGGAGCTGTTTTTT
CASSRRTSGLTGELFF
>many|NA|TRBJ1-1|TRBV5-1
TGCGCCAGCAGCTGGGGCCCGGGCGGCACTGAAGCTTTCTTT
CASSWGPGGTEAFF
>many|TRBD1|TRBJ1-1|TRBV20-1
TGCAGTGCTACTCCGACAGGGGGGGCTTTCTTT
CSATPTGGAFF
>many|TRBD2|TRBJ2-1|TRBV12-3/TRBV12-4
TGTGCCAGCAGTTTAGTTAGCGGGGGGGCCCACAATGAGCAGTTCTTC
CASSLVSGGAHNEQFF
>many|NA|TRBJ2-5|TRBV18
TGTGCCAGCTCACCACTGGCAGAAGAGACCCAGTACTTC
CASSPLAEETQYF
>many|TRBD2|TRBJ2-3|TRBV12-3/TRBV12-4
TGTGCCAGCAGCTCCCCCCGCGGGAGGAGCACAGATACGCAGTATTTT
CASSSPRGRSTDTQYF
>many|TRBD2|TRBJ2-5|TRBV6-2/TRBV6-3
TGTGCCAGCAGTTACAGCGGGACTAGTCTTTGGGGACAAGAGACCCAGTACTTC
CASSYSGTSLWGQETQYF
>many|NA|TRBJ1-5|TRBV10-3
TGTGCCACCTCTAAGTCGGAGAGCAATCAGCCCCAGCATTTT
CATSKSESNQPQHF
>many|NA|TRBJ2-3|TRBV5-6
TGTGCCAGCAGCTTAGACGACAGGACGCAGTATTTT
CASSLDDRTQYF
>many|NA|TRBJ2-1|TRBV24-1
TGTGCCACCAGTGATTTCCGTGCCGGTGAGCAGTTCTTC
CATSDFRAGEQFF
>many|NA|TRBJ2-3|TRBV20-1
TGCTCCCTTAGGTTTGGGAAGGGGGGCACAGATACGCAGTATTTT
CSLRFGKGGTDTQYF
>many|TRBD2|TRBJ2-3|TRBV2
TGTGCCAGCAGTGATGCGGGAGGGGCAGATACGCAGTATTTT
CASSDAGGADTQYF
>few|NA|TRBJ2-1|TRBV7-9
TGTGCCAGCAGCTTAACTGGGACACCGAACGATGAGCAGTTCTTC
CASSLTGTPNDEQFF
>many|TRBD1|TRBJ2-7|TRBV20-1
TGCAGTGCCACAGGGGGCCCCGAGCAGTACTTC
CSATGGPEQYF
>medium-sized|TRBD1|TRBJ2-3|TRBV7-2
TGTGCCAGCAGCCCAGGGGACAGGGGAAGCACAGATACGCAGTATTTT
CASSPGDRGSTDTQYF
>many|NA|TRBJ2-7|TRBV6-5
TGTGCCAGCAGACCAGGGTTCGGCGACGAGCAGTACTTC
CASRPGFGDEQYF
>many|TRBD2|TRBJ2-3|TRBV12-3/TRBV12-4
TGTGCCAGCAGCGCGCCGGGACTAGCGGATTTCGATACGCAGTATTTT
CASSAPGLADFDTQYF
>many|TRBD2|TRBJ2-1|TRBV20-1
TGCAGTGCCCCACCCTCGGGCCGGGGGGGCTCCTACAATGAGCAGTTCTTC
CSAPPSGRGGSYNEQFF
>many|NA|TRBJ1-3|TRBV5-4
TGTGCCAGCAGCTCGGGACCCTTCGACTCTGGAAACACCATATATTTT
CASSSGPFDSGNTIYF
>many|TRBD1|TRBJ2-5|TRBV5-4
TGTGCCAGCAGCCTCACAGGGGCCCTCCAAGAGACCCAGTACTTC
CASSLTGALQETQYF
>many|TRBD1|TRBJ2-7|TRBV3-1
TGTGCCAGCAGCCGGGGGACAGTAACTGGGTACGAGCAGTACTTC
CASSRGTVTGYEQYF
>many|TRBD2|TRBJ2-1|TRBV18
TGTGCCAGCTCTCCCGGGACTAGCGGGAGGGCCGCCAATGAGCAGTTCTTC
CASSPGTSGRAANEQFF
>many|NA|TRBJ1-4|TRBV12-3/TRBV12-4
TGTGCCAGCAGTTTCCAAGCCCGGGAAAAACTGTTTTTT
CASSFQAREKLFF
>many|NA|TRBJ1-5|TRBV29-1
TGCAGCGTCGGGGAGGGCAATCAGCCCCAGCATTTT
CSVGEGNQPQHF
>many|NA|TRBJ1-1|TRBV15
TGTGCCACCAGCAGAGGGGGGGGAGGTTTGACTGAAGCTTTCTTT
CATSRGGGGLTEAFF
>few|NA|TRBJ1-6|TRBV7-2
TGTGCCAGCAGCTTAGTCCCTCGCTCCTATAATTCACCCCTCCACTTT
CASSLVPRSYNSPLHF
>many|NA|TRBJ2-2|TRBV7-9
TGTGCCAGCAGCCAAGACCGGGTGCTCGCCGGGGAGCTGTTTTTT
CASSQDRVLAGELFF
>many|NA|TRBJ1-6|TRBV11-2
TGTGCCAGCAGCTTGACAGACTCCTATAATTCACCCCTCCACTTT
CASSLTDSYNSPLHF
>many|NA|TRBJ2-7|TRBV10-3
TGTGCCATCAGTACTGGTGGAGTCTACGAGCAGTACTTC
CAISTGGVYEQYF
>medium-sized|NA|TRBJ2-1|TRBV6-1
TGTGCCAGCAGTGGCACCCCAGGGGAATACAATGAGCAGTTCTTC
CASSGTPGEYNEQFF
>many|TRBD2|TRBJ2-3|TRBV6-5
TGTGCCAGCAGTTACCGGGGGGTGCTCCCCACAGATACGCAGTATTTT
CASSYRGVLPTDTQYF
>many|NA|TRBJ1-3|TRBV7-9
TGTGCCAGCAGGGGAGAGACTGGAAACACCATATATTTT
CASRGETGNTIYF
>many|NA|TRBJ2-3|TRBV28
TGTGCCAGCAGTTTTTTGGATACGCAGTATTTT
CASSFLDTQYF
>many|NA|TRBJ1-1|TRBV7-2
TGTGCCAGCAGTCCAATTACAGGGTACGGAACTGAAGCTTTCTTT
CASSPITGYGTEAFF
>NA|NA|TRBJ1-1|TRBV12-3/TRBV12-4
TGTGCCAGCACAGGACGGATGAACACTGAAGCTTTCTTT
CASTGRMNTEAFF
>many|NA|TRBJ2-1|TRBV9
TGTGCCAGCAGCGTAGTTGGGGAAATCAGGGATGAGCAGTTCTTC
CASSVVGEIRDEQFF
>many|NA|TRBJ2-7|TRBV6-6
TGTGCCAGCAGTCCCGAACGACTAAGGACCTACGAGCAGTACTTC
CASSPERLRTYEQYF
>many|NA|TRBJ1-5|TRBV6-6
TGTGCCAGCAGTTACGTTGGCAGGCTCAATAGCAATCAGCCCCAGCATTTT
CASSYVGRLNSNQPQHF